This record covers a single TCR beta chain. As originally analysed: From reference gene primer amplification, estimates of nucleated cell counts were derived. Sequencing was performed with immunoSEQ multiplex PCR; in TCRdb, only in-frame clones are kept and a portion is missing. From that table come the V and J calls and clone size; the DNA was used to work out D and trimming. The profile shows 180,000 or so clones, 80% of them singletons. This sample is drawn from a study of blood T cell repertoires in COVID-19. A case of COVID-19 had been met by exposed participants within 2 weeks before study entry. V lost 6 bases, J lost 5 bases, and 13 bases lay in between. The CDR3 length is 13 residues.

The origin of this receptor is a man between 60 and 75 years old who had been exposed to COVID-19. The material sequenced was PBMCs or T cells enriched from blood (not recorded which). The gene calls are TRBV12-3 or TRBV12-4 and TRBJ2-5, with a tentative D call TRBD1 (6 bases). The CDR3 protein is CASRSGVGETQYF. CDR3 DNA sequence: TGTGCCAGCAGGTCAGGGGTCGGGGAGACCCAGTACTTC.